The source of this TCR beta chain is a study of shared clonotypes between healthy human individuals. Within Nashville, Tennessee resided all donors, each a Caucasian adult. Comment on this clone: Its antigen is still unknown. Other DNA sequences within the sample encode an identical CDR3.

Findings of the study overall: Sampling was confined to blood; repertoires within tissues likely differ.

Approximately 270 ng DNA, tens of thousands of T cell genomes, went into unsorted PBMC replicate PCRs. Generated by immunoSEQ multiplex PCR, the TCRdb table keeps only in-frame clones and is missing some. The sample lists 450,000 or so clones; roughly three quarters were seen once. The V segment lost 8 bases and the J segment 1 base; nucleotides outside the gene matches: 3. This CDR3 comprises 13 residues. Germline V lookup: CDR1 ENHRY, CDR2 SYGVKD. The specimen was PBMCs. This TCR was sampled from a woman aged 40 to 55 in good health. Some clones in this sample may be carry-over from other donors' samples. The rearrangement joins TRBV10-3 to TRBJ2-5, with 8 bases that match TRBD2. The CDR3 loop is CAISRGGQETQYF. In DNA, the CDR3 is TGTGCCATCTCCCGGGGGGGCCAAGAGACCCAGTACTTC.